Reported below is one TCR beta chain. Its antigen is unidentified. The data derive from a study of cytomegalovirus exposure and HLA in healthy donors. Study-wide findings and caveats: The study recorded around 160 TCR beta chains that were cytomegalovirus-associated.

CDR1 and CDR2 (germline): MNHEY, SVGAGI. The CDR3 runs 15 residues. Trimming removed 6 bases from V and 0 bases from J, with 11 bases in between. Primers for the PCR totalled 60 Vbeta and 13 Jbeta. The data were produced by immunoSEQ multiplex PCR, yet TCRdb's version contains in-frame clones alone and is incomplete. The repertoire table contains 130,000 or so clones. The chain uses TRBV6-5 and TRBJ1-4, with D uncertain. The sequence derives from a woman in her fifties or sixties in good health and CMV-seronegative. Sequenced sample: PBMCs. The CDR3 DNA reads TGTGCCAGCAGGAGGAGGGAGGCAACTAATGAAAAACTGTTTTTT. Protein sequence: CASRRREATNEKLFF.